Presented here are 19 T cell receptor beta chains from one specimen sequenced in a study of cytomegalovirus exposure and HLA in healthy donors. Only in-frame clones appear in the TCRdb table, and some are missing; sequencing was by immunoSEQ multiplex PCR. This sample yields around 60,000 clones, of which roughly 96% are seen a single time; 5.8% belongs to the top ten. The material sequenced was PBMCs. The origin of the receptors is a woman aged 18-29 years in good health and CMV-seropositive.

The rearrangement joins TRBV6-1 to TRBJ1-2, with 9 positions matching TRBD1. The CDR3 extends over 15 amino acids. J lost 7 bases, V lost 4 bases, and 10 bases had no gene match. Germline CDR1 MNHNS, CDR2 SASEGT. The CDR3 protein is CASSAERGQGRGYTF. The CDR3 DNA is TGTGCCAGCAGTGCCGAGAGGGGACAGGGACGTGGCTACACCTTC.

The genes are TRBV19 and TRBJ2-7; 10 bases fit TRBD1. The CDR3 runs to 16 residues. The V gene's germline CDR1 is LNHDA and CDR2 SQIVND (reference sequence). The junction had 12 bases not matched to a gene; V was cut back by 5 bases and J by 5 bases. This CDR3 is CASSGDLGTGDHEQYF. The CDR3, as DNA: TGTGCCAGTAGTGGGGATCTAGGGACAGGGGACCACGAGCAGTACTTC.

The genes are TRBV6-5 and TRBJ1-2, with TRBD1 as a possible D gene (5 bases). CDR3 length: 16 amino acids. The V gene lost 2 bases and the J gene lost 2 bases, with 15 bases spanning the gap. Germline V gene lookup returns CDR1 MNHEY and CDR2 SVGAGI. CDR3 nucleotides: TGTGCCAGCAGTTACAATAGAGCGGGGGGGAACTATGGCTACACCTTC. This translates into CASSYNRAGGNYGYTF.

This clone occurred a few times. This chain links TRBV7-6 with TRBJ1-5, with a tentative D call TRBD1 (6 bases). The V end lost 5 bases, the J end lost 5 bases, and 10 bases lay between the germline ends. The CDR3 is made up of 13 amino acids. Germline CDR1 SGHVS, CDR2 FNYEAQ. CDR3 region: CASSPRQDQPQHF. The CDR3 region has the DNA TGTGCCAGCAGCCCGAGACAGGATCAGCCCCAGCATTTT.

The chain links TRBV5-1 to TRBJ2-3, with TRBD1 as a possible D gene (6 bases). The CDR3 covers 13 residues. The V end lost 7 bases, the J end lost 2 bases, and 11 bases lay between the germline ends. The germline V gene encodes CDR1 SGHRS and CDR2 YFSETQ. The CDR3 bases are TGCGCCAGCTCACAGGGATTCACAGATACGCAGTATTTT. Amino acid sequence: CASSQGFTDTQYF.

The chain recombines TRBV6-5 with TRBJ2-3; D might be TRBD2 (6 bases). V was cut by 5 bases and J by 2 bases, with 8 bases left in between. Germline V gene data show CDR1 as MNHEY and CDR2 as SVGAGI. CDR3 size: 13 residues. CDR3 DNA: TGTGCCAGCAGTGCGGGGTTCACAGATACGCAGTATTTT. Amino acids: CASSAGFTDTQYF.

The rearrangement links TRBV6-6 to TRBJ2-7; 7 nucleotides match TRBD2. CDR1 and CDR2 (germline): MNHNY, SVGAGI (reference sequence). The trim removed 6 bases at V and 1 base at J, leaving 3 bases unmatched. The CDR3 has 13 residues. CDR3 in amino acids: CASSLGRSYEQYF. The CDR3 nucleotides are TGTGCCAGCAGCCTCGGGAGGTCCTACGAGCAGTACTTC.

The rearrangement uses TRBV7-9 and TRBJ2-5, with 7 bases matching TRBD2. Per germline, CDR1 SEHNR and CDR2 FQNEAQ (reference sequence). The CDR3 length is 17 residues. V gave up 0 bases and J gave up 5 bases; unmatched junction bases: 12. The CDR3 here is CASSLAYRGREEETQYF. DNA for the CDR3: TGTGCCAGCAGCTTAGCCTATCGAGGTCGGGAGGAGGAGACCCAGTACTTC.

This clone occurred once. V is TRBV9 and J is TRBJ1-2, with a weak D call TRBD1 (6 bases). Germline V gene sequence: CDR1 SGDLS, CDR2 YYNGEE. Trimming removed 0 bases from V and 5 bases from J, with 17 bases in between. This CDR3 has 16 amino acids. CDR3 in amino acids: CASSVGIGQSAYGYTF. The CDR3 DNA reads as TGTGCCAGCAGCGTAGGGATCGGACAGTCCGCATATGGCTACACCTTC.

The chain is built from TRBV7-9 and TRBJ2-7, with 9 bases that match TRBD1. The germline CDR1 and CDR2 sequences are SEHNR and FQNEAQ (reference sequence). With 2 bases clipped from V and 3 bases from J, the junction kept 2 bases outside the gene matches. The CDR3 loop spans 14 amino acids. CDR3 bases: TGTGCCAGCAGCTTAACGGGACAGGGCTACGAGCAGTACTTC. Its protein product is CASSLTGQGYEQYF.

This chain uses TRBV7-2 with TRBJ2-1; 7 bases are a match to TRBD2. From germline, CDR1 is SGHTA and CDR2 FQGNSA. V dropped 5 bases and J dropped 4; count of bases not matched to a gene: 11. There are 16 residues in the CDR3. The CDR3 region has the DNA TGTGCCAGCAGCCCTCCGGGAGGAATGGAGTACAATGAGCAGTTCTTC. Amino acid sequence: CASSPPGGMEYNEQFF.

The genes are TRBV27 and TRBJ2-1; weak D call: TRBD2 (5 bases). Trimming removed 3 bases from V and 4 bases from J, with 13 bases in between. The germline V gene encodes CDR1 MNHEY and CDR2 SMNVEV (reference sequence). This CDR3 has 15 amino acids. The CDR3 here is CASSLGLAGYNEQFF. The CDR3 DNA sequence: TGTGCCAGCAGTTTGGGCCTAGCCGGGTACAATGAGCAGTTCTTC.

The rearrangement joins TRBV9 to TRBJ2-1, with TRBD2 matching 8 bases. With V trimmed by 0 bases and J by 9 bases, 5 bases remained unmatched. Germline-derived CDR1 and CDR2 are SGDLS and YYNGEE. The CDR3 is 14 residues long. In nucleotides, the CDR3 is TGTGCCAGCAGCGTAGGAGCGGGAGAAGTTGAGCAGTTCTTC. It is translated as CASSVGAGEVEQFF.

The chain employs TRBV5-6 and TRBJ1-1; 8 bases match TRBD1. The CDR3 is 15 residues long. Germline values: CDR1 SGHDT, CDR2 YYEEEE. The V and J ends lost 5 bases and 4 bases, in that order; junction bases with no gene match: 10. In nucleotides, the CDR3 is TGTGCCAGCAGGTACCGACAGGGGCCGAGCACTGAAGCTTTCTTT. Amino acid sequence: CASRYRQGPSTEAFF. Complete variable domain (other parts from reference TRBV5-6 and TRBJ1-1): DAGVTQSPTHLIKTRGQQVTLRCSPKSGHDTVSWYQQALGQGPQFIFQYYEEEERQRGNFPDRFSGHQFPNYSSELNVNALLLGDSALYLCASRYRQGPSTEAFFGQGTRLTVV.

The gene calls are TRBV30 and TRBJ1-5; perhaps TRBD1 as D (5 bases). The CDR3 loop spans 19 amino acids. From germline, CDR1 is GTSNPN and CDR2 SVGIG (reference sequence). Trimming took off 1 base at V and 0 bases at J, with 22 bases between the two ends. CDR3 nucleotides: TGTGCCTGGAGTGCGCACGAAGGGGATCTGCTTCTTAGCAATCAGCCCCAGCATTTT. Its protein is CAWSAHEGDLLLSNQPQHF.

The rearrangement uses TRBV28 and TRBJ2-1; D unclear. Trimming removed 3 bases at V and 0 bases at J, with 15 bases between. The germline V gene encodes CDR1 MDHEN and CDR2 SYDVKM. The CDR3 spans 17 residues. CDR3 DNA sequence: TGTGCCAGCAGTTTGTTAATAGCTAGTGGCTCCTACAATGAGCAGTTCTTC. Encoded protein: CASSLLIASGSYNEQFF.

The V gene is TRBV11-2, the J gene TRBJ2-1; perhaps TRBD1 as D (6 bases). The CDR3 contains 15 residues. Trimming took off 1 base at V and 5 bases at J, with 12 bases between the two ends. Germline lookup yields CDR1 SGHAT and CDR2 FQNNGV. This CDR3 is CASSLVTGLHNEQFF. The CDR3 DNA follows: TGTGCCAGCAGCTTAGTTACAGGGTTGCACAATGAGCAGTTCTTC.

This chain links TRBV7-3 with TRBJ2-2; D remains ambiguous. V gave up 5 bases and J gave up 1 base, with 17 bases separating them. Germline V gene lookup returns CDR1 SGHTA and CDR2 FQGTGA. This CDR3 region has 17 residues. The CDR3 DNA reads TGTGCCAGCAGCCTTAAGGCGGAGTATGAGAACACCGGGGAGCTGTTTTTT. This translates into CASSLKAEYENTGELFF. The whole variable domain, filled in from reference TRBV7-3 and TRBJ2-2, reads GAGVSQTPSNKVTEKGKYVELRCDPISGHTALYWYRQSLGQGPEFLIYFQGTGAADDSGLPNDRFFAVRPEGSVSTLKIQRTERGDSAVYLCASSLKAEYENTGELFFGEGSRLTVL.

This chain joins TRBV9 and TRBJ2-1; D not resolved. The germline V gene has CDR1 SGDLS and CDR2 YYNGEE. With 2 bases removed from V and 2 bases from J, the gap between germline ends came to 11 bases. The CDR3 has 15 amino acids. CDR3 DNA sequence: TGTGCCAGCAGCGTCGGCGGAATTCCCTACAATGAGCAGTTCTTC. Translated, it gives CASSVGGIPYNEQFF.